These 21 T cell receptor beta chains originate from one sample sequenced in a study of cytomegalovirus exposure and HLA in healthy donors. The primer mix had 60 Vbeta and 13 Jbeta primers. TCRdb's copy holds only in-frame clones and misses some; the assay was immunoSEQ multiplex PCR. This sample has under 140,000 clones, with approximately 83% found just once. Source material: PBMCs. The receptors shown here come from a man between 35 and 55 years old in good health and CMV-seronegative.

The V and J genes are TRBV30 and TRBJ1-6; 12 nucleotides agree with TRBD1. Germline CDR1 GTSNPN, CDR2 SVGIG (reference sequence). V shed 2 bases and J 7 bases; nucleotides not matched to a gene: 9. There are 17 residues in the CDR3. CDR3 sequence reads: CAWSPKGQGAINSPLHF. The DNA for the CDR3 is TGTGCCTGGAGTCCAAAGGGACAGGGGGCTATCAATTCACCCCTCCACTTT.

V gene TRBV6-5 combines with J gene TRBJ2-1; tentatively, D is TRBD1 (5 bases). Germline assignment: CDR1 MNHEY and CDR2 SVGAGI. Trimming cost V 4 bases and J 9 bases, with 13 bases left between them. The CDR3 covers 13 residues. CDR3 loop: CASSFSQGSEQFF. The CDR3 DNA reads TGTGCCAGCAGTTTCTCGCAGGGAAGTGAGCAGTTCTTC.

The V call is TRBV4-1, the J call TRBJ1-6; 8 nucleotides match TRBD1. The trim removed 1 base at V and 9 bases at J, leaving 5 bases unmatched. This CDR3 has 15 amino acids. The V gene's germline CDR1 is MGHRA and CDR2 YSYEKL. Written as DNA, the CDR3 is TGCGCCAGCAGCCAAGCAGGGGGCCAGATTTCACCCCTCCACTTT. This codes for CASSQAGGQISPLHF.

The chain links TRBV6-5 to TRBJ1-2; possibly TRBD1 for D (5 bases). V lost 2 bases and J 1 base, leaving 8 bases between the germline ends. CDR3 size: 14 residues. The germline CDR1 and CDR2 sequences are MNHEY and SVGAGI. The chain's CDR3 is CASSYGGGNYGYTF. In DNA, the CDR3 is TGTGCCAGCAGTTACGGGGGGGGTAACTATGGCTACACCTTC.

This clone was counted a single time. This chain connects TRBV4-2 to TRBJ2-7, with 9 bases identical to TRBD1. The J segment lost 3 bases and the V segment lost 7 bases, leaving 13 bases of the junction unmatched. In germline, CDR1 is LGHNA, CDR2 YNFKEQ. The CDR3 is 16 residues long. The CDR3 reads CASNTNPRDRVYEQYF. The CDR3 nucleotides are TGTGCCAGCAACACCAACCCCCGGGACAGGGTCTACGAGCAGTACTTC.

J is TRBJ1-3 and V is TRBV25-1, with TRBD1 identical over 7 bases. Trimming cost V 1 base and J 7 bases; bases outside gene matches: 7. This CDR3 is 15 amino acids long. Looked up from germline, CDR1 is MGHDK and CDR2 is SYGVNS. CDR3 coding DNA: TGTGCCAGCAGTGAATCCCGGACAGGCGGGAACACCATATATTTT. Translating it yields CASSESRTGGNTIYF.

The J gene is TRBJ2-5, the V gene TRBV5-4; TRBD2 agrees at 8 bases. The CDR3 totals 15 residues. The V gene end was trimmed by 4 bases and the J gene end by 4 bases; junction bases not matched to a gene: 9. Germline loops: CDR1 SGHNT, CDR2 YYREEE (reference sequence). CDR3 residues: CASSRAGGESETQYF. The CDR3, as DNA: TGTGCCAGCAGCAGGGCCGGGGGGGAATCAGAGACCCAGTACTTC.

The chain links TRBV5-1 to TRBJ1-4; no clear D gene. Trimming removed 0 bases from V and 0 bases from J, with 9 bases in between. The CDR3 spans 16 residues. Germline CDR1 is SGHRS and CDR2 is YFSETQ. CDR3 loop: CASSLVGSSTNEKLFF. The CDR3 DNA reads as TGCGCCAGCAGCTTGGTCGGGTCTTCAACTAATGAAAAACTGTTTTTT.

The chain joins TRBV2 to TRBJ1-1; 9 bases fit TRBD1. Germline lookup yields CDR1 SNHLY and CDR2 FYNNEI. CDR3 length: 15 residues. The ends lost 7 bases at V and 4 bases at J; junction bases unmatched: 10. The CDR3: CASTRPGQGFTEAFF. CDR3 bases: TGTGCCAGCACGCGTCCGGGACAGGGTTTCACTGAAGCTTTCTTT.

This chain uses TRBV11-2 with TRBJ1-1; the D is unclear. Per germline, CDR1 SGHAT and CDR2 FQNNGV. The CDR3 has 14 residues. The V end was cut by 3 bases, the J end by 2 bases, with 10 bases between. The CDR3: CASSFNGANTEAFF. CDR3 coding DNA: TGTGCCAGCAGCTTCAACGGAGCCAACACTGAAGCTTTCTTT.

The gene calls are TRBV4-2 and TRBJ2-2, with TRBD2 identical over 15 bases. CDR3 length: 19 amino acids. Trimming cost V 1 base and J 0 bases; bases outside gene matches: 3. Germline CDR1 LGHNA, CDR2 YNFKEQ. CDR3 DNA: TGTGCCAGCAGCCAAGGGACTAGCGGGGGGGCCGCGAACACCGGGGAGCTGTTTTTT. This encodes CASSQGTSGGAANTGELFF.

The chain joins TRBV4-2 to TRBJ1-2, with 7 bases lining up with TRBD1. The CDR3 loop spans 19 amino acids. Losses at the gene ends were 1 base for V and 0 bases for J; bases not matched to a gene: 14. Germline CDR1 and CDR2: LGHNA and YNFKEQ. The CDR3 nucleotides are TGTGCCAGCAGCCAAGGTCCCGGACAGGCCGATGAGACTAACTATGGCTACACCTTC. Translation: CASSQGPGQADETNYGYTF.

The rearrangement links TRBV5-8 to TRBJ1-5; D might be TRBD1 (5 bases). The CDR3 runs to 15 residues. Germline V gene data show CDR1 as SGHTS and CDR2 as YDEGEE. The V end lost 4 bases, the J end lost 7 bases, and 18 bases lay between the germline ends. The CDR3 region is CASSPGPGGGQPQHF. In DNA, the CDR3 is TGTGCCAGCAGCCCGGGTCCTGGGGGAGGACAGCCCCAGCATTTT.

CDR3 residues: CASSEQQGPTEAFF. DNA for the CDR3: TGTGCCAGCAGTGAGCAACAGGGGCCCACTGAAGCTTTCTTT. V is TRBV2 and J is TRBJ1-1; 7 bases are a match to TRBD1. Germline V gene lookup returns CDR1 SNHLY and CDR2 FYNNEI. The CDR3 has 14 amino acids. Trimming removed 3 bases from V and 4 bases from J; junction bases left unmatched: 5.

J is TRBJ1-2 and V is TRBV6-5, with TRBD1 matching over 8 bases. The germline CDR1 and CDR2 sequences are MNHEY and SVGAGI. Trimming at V came to 5 bases and at J to 7 bases, leaving 9 bases not matched to a gene. This CDR3 has 14 amino acids. CDR3 DNA: TGTGCCAGCAGTCCCAGGGGGCGGGGTGGTGGCTACACCTTC. It is translated as CASSPRGRGGGYTF.

Only a few counts were recorded for this clone. The V gene is TRBV5-4, the J gene TRBJ1-5, with a weak D call TRBD1 (6 bases). V lost 3 bases, J lost 7 bases, and 17 bases lay in between. The germline gives CDR1 SGHNT, CDR2 YYREEE (reference sequence). This CDR3 spans 15 amino acids. The CDR3 nucleotides read TGTGCCAGCAGCTGGGGGCCTAACCCCGAGCAGCCCCAGCATTTT. This gives the protein CASSWGPNPEQPQHF. The full variable domain, its missing parts supplied by reference TRBV5-4 and TRBJ1-5, is ETGVTQSPTHLIKTRGQQVTLRCSSQSGHNTVSWYQQALGQGPQFIFQYYREEENGRGNFPPRFSGLQFPNYSSELNVNALELDDSALYLCASSWGPNPEQPQHFGDGTRLSIL.

V is TRBV6-5 and J is TRBJ2-2, with a weak D call TRBD1 (6 bases). This CDR3 region has 15 residues. The germline V gene encodes CDR1 MNHEY and CDR2 SVGAGI. Trimming took 3 bases from V and 5 from J, leaving 13 bases between them. DNA of the CDR3: TGTGCCAGCAGTTATTGGCCAGGGGATACCGGGGAGCTGTTTTTT. Translating gives CASSYWPGDTGELFF.

The CDR3: CASSLEFLAGAEAFF. Here the CDR3 DNA reads TGTGCCAGCAGCTTAGAGTTTCTGGCCGGGGCTGAAGCTTTCTTT. The chain links TRBV11-2 to TRBJ1-1, with D hard to call. Deletions cut 0 bases from V and 6 bases from J, with 14 bases between. Germline values: CDR1 SGHAT, CDR2 FQNNGV. The CDR3 has 15 residues.

CDR3 nucleotide sequence: TGCGCCAGCAGCCCCAGAGCGGGGGCGGAAAATTCACCCCTCCACTTT. This translates into CASSPRAGAENSPLHF. The J gene is TRBJ1-6, the V gene TRBV5-1, with D maybe TRBD1 (6 bases). The CDR3 loop spans 16 amino acids. Germline CDR1 and CDR2: SGHRS and YFSETQ. Trimming cost V 4 bases and J 7 bases, with 18 bases left between them. The variable domain in full, with the rest retrieved from reference TRBV5-1 and TRBJ1-6, is KAGVTQTPRYLIKTRGQQVTLSCSPISGHRSVSWYQQTPGQGLQFLFEYFSETQRNKGNFPGRFSGRQFSNSRSEMNVSTLELGDSALYLCASSPRAGAENSPLHFGNGTRLTVT.

This chain links TRBV7-9 with TRBJ2-5, with 8 bases aligning to TRBD1. The CDR3 consists of 13 residues. V trimming: 2 bases; J trimming: 5 bases; junction bases outside the gene matches: 1. Germline values: CDR1 SEHNR, CDR2 FQNEAQ (reference sequence). CDR3 bases: TGTGCCAGCAGCTTAACAGGGGGGGAGACCCAGTACTTC. Residues: CASSLTGGETQYF.

The rearrangement joins TRBV4-3 to TRBJ2-2, with TRBD2 identical over 7 bases. The CDR3 consists of 15 residues. Per germline, CDR1 LGHNA and CDR2 YSLEER. The V segment lost 5 bases and the J segment 4 bases; nucleotides outside the gene matches: 7. The CDR3 bases are TGCGCCAGCAGCGCCCTCGGGGGGATCACCGGGGAGCTGTTTTTT. It translates to CASSALGGITGELFF.